The sequence of this T cell receptor (beta chain) was determined in a study of identical twins. Template switching added a universal primer site; cDNA carried unique molecular identifiers. MiXCR, run by TCRdb on the 5' RACE reads, gives a single entry per CDR3 protein. The data contain some 600,000 distinct CDR3 sequences, about 7.1% of them singletons. A few counts support this clonotype. Its cognate antigen is unknown. From germline, CDR1 is SGHTA and CDR2 FQGNSA. The CDR3 has 15 amino acids. The V segment lost 5 bases and the J segment 0 bases; nucleotides outside the gene matches: 7. Findings and caveats of the study: Memory repertoires lacked the insertion deficit that abundant cord blood beta clonotypes showed. Invariant MAIT and iNKT cells may have partly biased zero-insertion analyses.

These same data were also listed under a study on yellow fever vaccine responses in identical twins.

Input material: PBMCs. This sequence joins TRBV7-2 and TRBJ2-7; 7 bases map to TRBD2. The clonotype comes from a woman between 18 and 30 years old in good health. The CDR3 reads CASSTREAHSYEQYF. CDR3 DNA sequence: TGTGCCAGCAGCACCCGGGAGGCCCACTCCTACGAGCAGTACTTC.